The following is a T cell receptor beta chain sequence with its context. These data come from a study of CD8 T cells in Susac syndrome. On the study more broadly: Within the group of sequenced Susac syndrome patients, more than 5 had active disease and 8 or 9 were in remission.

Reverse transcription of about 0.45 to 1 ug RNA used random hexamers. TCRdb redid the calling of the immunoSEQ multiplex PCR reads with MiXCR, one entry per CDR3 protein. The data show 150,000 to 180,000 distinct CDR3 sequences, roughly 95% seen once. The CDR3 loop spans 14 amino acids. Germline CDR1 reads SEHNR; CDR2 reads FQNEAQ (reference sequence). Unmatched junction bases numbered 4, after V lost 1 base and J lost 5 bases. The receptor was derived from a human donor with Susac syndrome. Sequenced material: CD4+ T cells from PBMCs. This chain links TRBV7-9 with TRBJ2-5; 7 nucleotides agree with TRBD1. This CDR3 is CASSLGGGVETQYF. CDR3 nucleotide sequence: TGTGCCAGCAGCTTAGGAGGGGGCGTGGAGACCCAGTACTTC.